This paragraph covers one T cell receptor (beta chain) sequence. What it recognizes is unknown. TCRdb re-called the 5' RACE reads and catalogs CDR3 proteins one per entry, DNA excluded. Recorded here are 85,000 to 110,000 distinct CDR3 sequences; the top ten clones represent less than 2%. The data were obtained in a study of monozygotic twins with inflammatory bowel disease. The study's findings and limits: Fewer clonotypes were shared with others by IBD patients than by healthy twins, especially with disease activity.

Germline CDR1 reads SGHTA; CDR2 reads FQGNSA. CDR3 size: 17 residues. V is TRBV7-2 and J is TRBJ1-3. The sequence came from a human donor with ulcerative colitis or Crohn's disease, or a healthy co-twin of an affected twin (not recorded which). Source material: blood. CDR3 protein: CASSLARLQSSGNTIYF.